The T cell receptor beta chain described here comes from a study of blood T cell repertoires in COVID-19 (dated by TCRdb to about 2020). For context, the study as a whole: The collaborator samples originated in the United States, Italy and Spain and spanned the acute and convalescent phases of COVID-19. The samples were drawn from two sources: the first 160 participants of the ongoing ImmuneRACE study, and 1,000 to 1,500 subjects contributed by 6 global collaborators. A freely available public database, intended as a resource for researchers studying the immune response to SARS-CoV-2, is where the repertoires were released. The material from the prospective study consisted of cDNA or gDNA derived from T cells, B-cell-depleted T cells, or PBMCs. HLA class I and class II types, where available, came from metadata supplied by the sample provider rather than from assay-based typing. Subjects who had been exposed to COVID-19, were actively infected with it, or had recovered from it provided the deeply sampled blood TCRbeta repertoires that made up the dataset. The sample metadata nearly always contained a de-identified subject ID, COVID-19 status, age in years and sex. Results and caveats for the whole study, not just this receptor: The quantity of clinical and demographic metadata differed by source and by participant and was supplied without curation.

The immunoSEQ Assay, a bias-controlled multiplex PCR, was used to amplify TCRbeta CDR3 regions from genomic DNA. Regarding the original processing steps: Within the assay, amplification of reference gene primers was used to estimate how many nucleated cells each sample contained. To quantify the absolute abundance of each unique TCRbeta CDR3 rearrangement, sequence reads were collapsed and filtered. For each sample, productive Simpson clonality was calculated as the square root of Simpson's diversity index across productive rearrangements. Imported from immuneACCESS, the table was reduced by TCRdb to in-frame sequences with V and J called. These copies leave out some clones; in studies compared against another copy, an unresolved V gene accounts for under half, and the cause of the remainder is not known. For V, J and clone size, that table is used; D and trimming come from the DNA. This sample has roughly 50,000 clones in its table, and approximately 90% of those were observed once. The top ten hold approximately 2.5% of the sample.

In Seattle, one collaborating source enrolled patients while the infection was active and tracked those patients longitudinally over the course of disease. Collaborating institutions collected whole blood in K2EDTA tubes following their own protocols. Collaborator samples were shipped for TCRbeta analysis as frozen whole blood, isolated PBMCs, or DNA extracted from either sample type. The germline V gene (reference sequence) gives CDR1 as MNHNY and CDR2 as SVGAGI. Reading from cysteine to phenylalanine, the CDR3 counts 14 amino acids. The DNA shown is the 42-base CDR3, in frame from base 1. Trimming costs V 0 bases and J 6 bases, and their ends lie 10 bases apart. In regard to this clone: Its antigen is currently not known. No clone much larger than this one lies a single base away; base qualities are absent.

This chain joins TRBV6-6 to TRBJ2-3, and perhaps TRBD1 as D gene, on 6 matching bases. Sequencing was done on a sample of peripheral blood. The sequence came from a woman aged 80 or older with COVID-19, enrolled during active disease. The CDR3 has the sequence CASSYSGTLDTQYF. In nucleotides, the sequence is TGTGCCAGCAGTTACTCAGGGACACTCGATACGCAGTATTTT.